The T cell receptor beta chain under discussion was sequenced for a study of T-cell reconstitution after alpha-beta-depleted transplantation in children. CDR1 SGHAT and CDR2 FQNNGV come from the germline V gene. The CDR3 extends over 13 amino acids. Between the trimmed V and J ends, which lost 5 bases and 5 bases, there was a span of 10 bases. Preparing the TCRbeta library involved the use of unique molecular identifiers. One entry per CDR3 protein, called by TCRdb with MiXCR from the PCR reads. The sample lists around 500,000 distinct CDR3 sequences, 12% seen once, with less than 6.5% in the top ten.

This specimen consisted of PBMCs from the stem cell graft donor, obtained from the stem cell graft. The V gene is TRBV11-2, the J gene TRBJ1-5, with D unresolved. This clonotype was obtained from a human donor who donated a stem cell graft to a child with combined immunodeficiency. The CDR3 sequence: CASSPFGDQPQHF. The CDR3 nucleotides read TGTGCCAGCAGCCCATTTGGCGATCAGCCCCAGCATTTT.